This TCR beta chain was recovered during a study of T-cell reconstitution after alpha-beta-depleted transplantation in children. Germline V gene sequence: CDR1 LGHNA, CDR2 YNFKEQ. The CDR3 totals 14 residues. With V trimmed by 5 bases and J by 5 bases, 6 bases remained unmatched. This clonotype was recorded many times. This sample's TCRbeta library carried unique molecular identifier barcodes. TCRdb used MiXCR to reprocess the PCR reads, holding one entry per CDR3 protein. The sample consists of more than 200,000 distinct CDR3 sequences, 9% to 10% of them appearing once. The genes are TRBV4-2 and TRBJ1-1; 9 nucleotides align to TRBD1. The clonotype originates from a human donor who donated a stem cell graft to a child with SCID. The sequencing used PBMCs from the stem cell graft donor, collected from the stem cell graft. The CDR3 sequence: CASSTQTGGTEAFF. The CDR3 region has the DNA TGTGCCAGCAGCACCCAGACAGGGGGGACTGAAGCTTTCTTT.